This T cell receptor (beta chain) is drawn from a study of blood T cell repertoires in COVID-19. This CDR3 has 14 amino acids. V was pared by 4 bases and J by 3 bases, with 11 bases between. Germline V gene data show CDR1 as SGHTS and CDR2 as YDEGEE. Some clones are missing from TCRdb's copy, which holds only in-frame ones; the method was immunoSEQ multiplex PCR. The sample has some 46,000 clones, roughly 73% seen once. Sequencing used peripheral blood. The source of this sequence is a man aged 80 or over with acute or convalescent COVID-19. This chain connects TRBV5-8 to TRBJ1-5; no reliable D call. As DNA, the CDR3 is TGTGCCAGCAGCCCGGAGCAGATCAATCAGCCCCAGCATTTT. Its protein is CASSPEQINQPQHF.